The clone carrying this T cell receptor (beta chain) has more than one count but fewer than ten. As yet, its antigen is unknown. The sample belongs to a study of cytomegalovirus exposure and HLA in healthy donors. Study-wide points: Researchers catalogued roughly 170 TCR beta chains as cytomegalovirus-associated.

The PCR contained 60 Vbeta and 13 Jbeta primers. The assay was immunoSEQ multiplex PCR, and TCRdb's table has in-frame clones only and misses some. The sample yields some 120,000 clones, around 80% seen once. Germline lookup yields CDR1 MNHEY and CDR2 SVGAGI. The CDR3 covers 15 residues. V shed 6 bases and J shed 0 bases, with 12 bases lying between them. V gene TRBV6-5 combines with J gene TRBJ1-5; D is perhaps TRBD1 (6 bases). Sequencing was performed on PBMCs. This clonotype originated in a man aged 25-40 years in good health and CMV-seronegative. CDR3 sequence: CASSPHRVSNQPQHF. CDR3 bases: TGTGCCAGCAGCCCTCACAGGGTTAGCAATCAGCCCCAGCATTTT.